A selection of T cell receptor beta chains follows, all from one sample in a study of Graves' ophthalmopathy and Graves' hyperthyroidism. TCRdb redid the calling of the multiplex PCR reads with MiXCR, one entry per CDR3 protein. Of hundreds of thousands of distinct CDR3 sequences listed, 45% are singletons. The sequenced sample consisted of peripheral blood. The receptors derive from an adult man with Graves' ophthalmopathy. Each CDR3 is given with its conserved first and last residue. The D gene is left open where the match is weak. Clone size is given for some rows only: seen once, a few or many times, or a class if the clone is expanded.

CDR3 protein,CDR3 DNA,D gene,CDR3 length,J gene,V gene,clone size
CASSPTHSAPNYGYTF,TGTGCCAGCAGTCCTACACATTCTGCTCCTAACTATGGCTACACCTTC,-,16,TRBJ1-2,TRBV12-3/TRBV12-4,once
CASSLRTGGNTEAFF,TGTGCCAGCAGCCTGCGGACAGGTGGGAACACTGAAGCTTTCTTT,TRBD1,15,TRBJ1-1,TRBV7-8,-
CASSYSFGGYTF,TGTGCCAGCAGTTACTCATTCGGTGGCTACACCTTC,-,12,TRBJ1-2,TRBV6-5,few
CASSGTTVVGAQYF,TGTGCCAGTAGCGGGACGACCGTCGTGGGGGCGCAGTATTTT,-,14,TRBJ2-3,TRBV19,once
CASSLSRGNYEQYF,TGTGCCAGCAGCTTGTCTCGGGGGAACTACGAGCAGTACTTC,-,14,TRBJ2-7,TRBV5-4,-
CSVEKDSPGYTF,TGCAGCGTTGAAAAGGACAGCCCCGGCTACACCTTC,-,12,TRBJ1-2,TRBV29-1,few
CASSSLGEGYTF,TGTGCCAGCAGTTCGCTGGGGGAGGGCTACACCTTC,-,12,TRBJ1-2,TRBV12-3/TRBV12-4,few
CASSEGGGGRQFRPQHF,TGTGCCAGCAGTGAAGGGGGTGGGGGAAGGCAGTTTCGGCCCCAGCATTTT,-,17,TRBJ1-5,TRBV2,few
CATSREDTRETQYF,TGTGCCACCAGCAGAGAGGACACTCGAGAGACCCAGTACTTC,-,14,TRBJ2-5,TRBV15,many
CATSDPTGGTEAFF,TGTGCCACCAGTGACCCGACAGGCGGCACTGAAGCTTTCTTT,-,14,TRBJ1-1,TRBV24-1,-
CASSRLAGVRTGELFF,TGTGCCAGCAGCCGACTAGCGGGAGTTCGGACCGGGGAGCTGTTTTTT,TRBD2,16,TRBJ2-2,TRBV2,-
CASGQGNPNYGYTF,TGTGCCAGCGGCCAGGGGAACCCTAACTATGGCTACACCTTC,-,14,TRBJ1-2,TRBV6-5,-
CASSRTPNQPQHF,TGTGCCAGCAGCCGGACACCCAATCAGCCCCAGCATTTT,-,13,TRBJ1-5,TRBV7-8,-
CSVQNPGQGSYEQYF,TGCAGCGTCCAAAATCCCGGACAGGGCTCCTACGAGCAGTACTTC,TRBD1,15,TRBJ2-7,TRBV29-1,-
CASSLEVQTMNTEAFF,TGTGCCAGCAGCTTAGAGGTCCAGACTATGAACACTGAAGCTTTCTTT,-,16,TRBJ1-1,TRBV7-9,-
CSAILEANSPLHF,TGCAGTGCTATACTAGAGGCCAATTCACCCCTCCACTTT,-,13,TRBJ1-6,TRBV20-1,few
CASSGVGTGYKAGANVLTF,TGTGCCAGCAGTGGAGTGGGCACAGGGTATAAAGCTGGGGCCAACGTCCTGACTTTC,-,19,TRBJ2-6,TRBV10-2,-
CASSQLAGGVWEQYF,TGTGCCAGCAGCCAACTAGCGGGAGGAGTATGGGAGCAGTACTTC,TRBD2,15,TRBJ2-7,TRBV11-2,-
CTSSVGGETQYF,TGTACCAGCAGCGTCGGGGGAGAGACCCAGTACTTC,-,12,TRBJ2-5,TRBV7-6,-
CASSPGRGYGYTF,TGTGCCAGCAGTCCTGGGAGGGGCTATGGCTACACCTTC,-,13,TRBJ1-2,TRBV12-3/TRBV12-4,-
CSLGLSGANVLTF,TGCAGCCTTGGTCTCTCTGGGGCCAACGTCCTGACTTTC,-,13,TRBJ2-6,TRBV29-1,once
CASGSGTGDETQYF,TGTGCTAGTGGTTCCGGGACAGGGGACGAGACCCAGTACTTC,TRBD1,14,TRBJ2-5,TRBV12-3/TRBV12-4,-
CASSPGTGALVAFF,TGTGCCAGCAGCCCTGGGACAGGGGCATTAGTGGCTTTCTTT,TRBD1,14,TRBJ1-1,TRBV6-5,-
CASSPTARDTPLFNSPLHF,TGTGCCAGCAGCCCAACGGCTCGGGACACACCTTTATTTAATTCACCCCTCCACTTT,-,19,TRBJ1-6,TRBV7-9,-
CASSSSSGGAGELFF,TGTGCCAGCAGCTCGAGTAGCGGGGGGGCCGGGGAGCTGTTTTTT,TRBD2,15,TRBJ2-2,TRBV7-9,once
CASSLRDGENTEAFF,TGTGCCAGCAGCCTCCGGGACGGTGAGAACACTGAAGCTTTCTTT,-,15,TRBJ1-1,TRBV7-8,few
CASSPLGPYEQYF,TGTGCCAGCAGTCCCCTCGGACCCTACGAGCAGTACTTC,-,13,TRBJ2-7,TRBV12-3/TRBV12-4,-
CASSLSASNYGYTF,TGTGCTAGCAGCTTATCTGCTTCGAACTATGGCTACACCTTC,-,14,TRBJ1-2,TRBV7-7,-
CSVVPDRENTGELFF,TGCAGCGTTGTTCCCGACAGGGAGAACACCGGGGAGCTGTTTTTT,TRBD1,15,TRBJ2-2,TRBV29-1,few
CASSPFDRVSPQHF,TGTGCCAGCAGCCCCTTCGACAGGGTATCGCCCCAGCATTTT,TRBD1,14,TRBJ1-5,TRBV7-9,-
CASSLDTIGNGQPQHF,TGCGCCAGCAGCTTGGACACGATTGGAAATGGGCAGCCCCAGCATTTT,-,16,TRBJ1-5,TRBV5-1,-
CASSLGGRGDQPQHF,TGTGCCAGCAGCTTAGGGGGAAGGGGAGACCAGCCCCAGCATTTT,-,15,TRBJ1-5,TRBV13,many
CASRDTDTEAFF,TGTGCCAGCAGGGACACCGATACTGAAGCTTTCTTT,-,12,TRBJ1-1,TRBV2,-
CASSFGQGSRTYEQYF,TGTGCCAGCAGCTTCGGACAGGGGAGTAGGACCTACGAGCAGTACTTC,TRBD1,16,TRBJ2-7,TRBV7-9,once
CASSEGGIRMVYGYTF,TGTGCCAGCAGTGAAGGCGGGATTCGTATGGTCTATGGCTACACCTTC,-,16,TRBJ1-2,TRBV12-3/TRBV12-4,-
CASSPGQSETQYF,TGTGCCAGCAGCCCGGGACAGTCGGAGACCCAGTACTTC,TRBD1,13,TRBJ2-5,TRBV4-2,few
CASSFGDGWPYEQYF,TGCGCCAGCAGCTTTGGGGACGGATGGCCCTACGAGCAGTACTTC,-,15,TRBJ2-7,TRBV5-1,-
CASIAGGTGNTIYF,TGTGCCAGCATTGCAGGGGGCACTGGAAACACCATATATTTT,TRBD1,14,TRBJ1-3,TRBV12-3/TRBV12-4,-
CASRDRAPPHSNQPQHF,TGCGCCAGTAGAGACCGGGCCCCGCCGCATAGCAATCAGCCCCAGCATTTT,-,17,TRBJ1-5,TRBV5-1,-
CASRGAEGTGELFF,TGTGCCAGTAGAGGGGCTGAAGGCACCGGGGAGCTGTTTTTT,-,14,TRBJ2-2,TRBV9,once
CASSMVDRYTGELFF,TGTGCCAGTAGTATGGTGGACAGATACACCGGGGAGCTGTTTTTT,-,15,TRBJ2-2,TRBV19,-
CASSLESSYSNQPQHF,TGTGCCAGCAGCTTAGAAAGCAGCTATAGCAATCAGCCCCAGCATTTT,-,16,TRBJ1-5,TRBV7-6,many
CATSDRTGGTSTQYF,TGTGCCACCAGTGACCGGACAGGGGGCACCAGTACGCAGTATTTT,TRBD1,15,TRBJ2-3,TRBV24-1,-
CASAAGAARDSPLHF,TGTGCCAGCGCCGCAGGGGCAGCCCGGGATTCACCCCTCCACTTT,-,15,TRBJ1-6,TRBV9,-
CASSSYRNTEAFF,TGTGCCAGCAGCTCTTACAGGAACACTGAAGCTTTCTTT,-,13,TRBJ1-1,TRBV14,few